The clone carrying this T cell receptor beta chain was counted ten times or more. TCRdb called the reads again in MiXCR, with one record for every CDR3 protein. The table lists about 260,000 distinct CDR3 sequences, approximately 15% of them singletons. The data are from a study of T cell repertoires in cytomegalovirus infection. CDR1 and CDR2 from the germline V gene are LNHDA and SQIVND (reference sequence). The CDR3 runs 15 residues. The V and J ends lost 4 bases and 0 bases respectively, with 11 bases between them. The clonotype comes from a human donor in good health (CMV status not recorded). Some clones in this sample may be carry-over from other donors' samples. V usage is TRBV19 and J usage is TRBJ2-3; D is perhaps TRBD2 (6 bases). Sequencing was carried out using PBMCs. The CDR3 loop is CASSRDSGSTDTQYF. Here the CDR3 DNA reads TGTGCCAGTAGTAGGGACTCCGGGAGCACAGATACGCAGTATTTT.